The rows below give T cell receptor beta chains drawn from one sample of a study of shared clonotypes between healthy human individuals. TCRdb's copy holds only in-frame clones and misses some; the assay was immunoSEQ multiplex PCR. The data show hundreds of thousands of clones, with 90% to 97% seen just once and 0.11% held by the top ten. The sequenced material came from naive CD8+ T cells sorted from blood. The origin of the receptors is a woman aged 25-40 years in good health. CDR3s include the opening cysteine and the closing phenylalanine or tryptophan. A D gene is named only where the DNA matches it firmly. Size values are once, few and many counts, or a class for expanded clones, and some rows have none.

j_call	cdr3_length	v_call	clone_size	d_call	cdr3_nt	cdr3_aa
TRBJ1-2	13	TRBV13	NA	TRBD1	TGTGCCAGCAGCTCGACAGGGTTCTATGGCTACACCTTC	CASSSTGFYGYTF
TRBJ2-5	12	TRBV2	once	NA	TGTGCCAGCACGGGAGCGGAGGAGACCCAGTACTTC	CASTGAEETQYF
TRBJ1-1	15	TRBV6-5	NA	NA	TGTGCCAGCAGTGCCGAAGATCGGATTTACACTGAAGCTTTCTTT	CASSAEDRIYTEAFF
TRBJ2-1	15	TRBV7-6	NA	NA	TGTGCCAGCAGCTTATGGGGAGAAACACGGAATGAGCAGTTCTTC	CASSLWGETRNEQFF
TRBJ2-7	13	TRBV11-3	NA	NA	TGTGCCAGCAAATCGACTGCCGGGCACGAGCAGTACTTC	CASKSTAGHEQYF
TRBJ2-7	12	TRBV5-6	NA	NA	TGTGCCAGCAGCGCGAGCTCCTACGAGCAGTACTTC	CASSASSYEQYF
TRBJ2-7	17	TRBV2	NA	NA	TGTGCCAGCAGTGAAGGCGACCATCTGGACAACTCCTACGAGCAGTACTTC	CASSEGDHLDNSYEQYF
TRBJ2-7	14	TRBV29-1	NA	TRBD2	TGCAGCGTTGTAGATTCGGTAGCGGGACCTGAGCAGTACTTC	CSVVDSVAGPEQYF
TRBJ2-1	15	TRBV2	NA	TRBD2	TGTGCCAGCAGAGAACTAGCGGGAGTTTTCAATGAGCAGTTCTTC	CASRELAGVFNEQFF
TRBJ2-7	16	TRBV4-1	NA	TRBD1	TGCGCCAGCAGCCACGCTCCCGGGACAGGCGATTACGAGCAGTACTTC	CASSHAPGTGDYEQYF
TRBJ1-1	15	TRBV5-1	NA	TRBD1	TGCGCCAGCAGCTTGGGCAGGGGGATGGACACTGAAGCTTTCTTT	CASSLGRGMDTEAFF
TRBJ1-5	12	TRBV27	NA	NA	TGTGCCGGGGGACGGAACAATCAGCCCCAGCATTTT	CAGGRNNQPQHF